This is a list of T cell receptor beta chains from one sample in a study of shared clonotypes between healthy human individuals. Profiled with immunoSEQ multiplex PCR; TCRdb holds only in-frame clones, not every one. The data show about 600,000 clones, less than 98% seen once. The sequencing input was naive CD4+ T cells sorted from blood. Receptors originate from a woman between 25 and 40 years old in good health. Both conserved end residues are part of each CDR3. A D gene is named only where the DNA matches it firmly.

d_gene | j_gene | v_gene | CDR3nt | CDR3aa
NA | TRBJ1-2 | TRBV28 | TGTGCCAGCAGTTTCGGGCGATACTATGGCTACACCTTC | CASSFGRYYGYTF
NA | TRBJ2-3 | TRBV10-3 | TGTGCCATCAGGGAGTCCTTGGGCACAGATACGCAGTATTTT | CAIRESLGTDTQYF
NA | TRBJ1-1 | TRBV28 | TGTGCCAGCAGTTTAACCGCCAAAAGGACTGAAGCTTTCTTT | CASSLTAKRTEAFF
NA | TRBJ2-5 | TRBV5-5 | TGTGCCAGCAGCTTGGTCACAGGTCAAGAGACCCAGTACTTC | CASSLVTGQETQYF
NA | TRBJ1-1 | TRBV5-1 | TGCGCCAGCAGCTCTACGGTGAACACTGAAGCTTTCTTT | CASSSTVNTEAFF
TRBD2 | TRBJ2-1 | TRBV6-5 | TGTGCCAGCAGTTACTCTTGGCTAGCGGGAGTCAATGAGCAGTTCTTC | CASSYSWLAGVNEQFF
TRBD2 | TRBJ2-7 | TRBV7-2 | TGTGCCAGCAGCCCTGGGCTAGCGGGAGCTGAGCAGTACTTC | CASSPGLAGAEQYF
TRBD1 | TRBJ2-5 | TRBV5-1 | TGCGCCAGCAGGACAGGGCAAGAGACCCAGTACTTC | CASRTGQETQYF
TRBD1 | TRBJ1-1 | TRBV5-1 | TGCGCCAGCAGCCTGGACAGGGGAGGCACTGAAGCTTTCTTT | CASSLDRGGTEAFF
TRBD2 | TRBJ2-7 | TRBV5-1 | TGCGCCAGCAGCTCGGGACTAGCGGGAGGGCACGAGCAGTACTTC | CASSSGLAGGHEQYF
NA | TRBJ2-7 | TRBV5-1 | TGCGCCAGCAGCTTGGGTCCGGACTACTACGAGCAGTACTTC | CASSLGPDYYEQYF
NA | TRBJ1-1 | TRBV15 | TGTGCCACCAGCAGAGACAGGTCGGCTGAAGCTTTCTTT | CATSRDRSAEAFF
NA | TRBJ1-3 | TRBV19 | TGTGCCAGTAGCTTAAGGGGAAGGCCCGTCTCTGGAAACACCATATATTTT | CASSLRGRPVSGNTIYF
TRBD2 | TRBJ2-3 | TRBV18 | TGTGCCAGCTCACTACTCCAGCGGGAGGTGGCAGATACGCAGTATTTT | CASSLLQREVADTQYF
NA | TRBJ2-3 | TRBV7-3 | TGTGCCAGCAGCCCTAATGGGACCCCAGCAGATACGCAGTATTTT | CASSPNGTPADTQYF
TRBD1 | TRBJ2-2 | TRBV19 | TGTGCCAGTAGCCCGGGACAGGGACCCGGGGAGCTGTTTTTT | CASSPGQGPGELFF
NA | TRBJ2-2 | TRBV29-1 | TGCAGCGTTGAAGCCAGGGGAGAGAACACCGGGGAGCTGTTTTTT | CSVEARGENTGELFF
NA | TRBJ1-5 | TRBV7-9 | TGTGCCAGCAGCTTAGCGTACGAAAATCAGCCCCAGCATTTT | CASSLAYENQPQHF
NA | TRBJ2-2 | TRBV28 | TGTGCCAGCAGTGTACTAGGGCCAGTTAACACCGGGGAGCTGTTTTTT | CASSVLGPVNTGELFF
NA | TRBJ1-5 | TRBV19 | TGTGCCAGTAGTAGGACAGTTAGCAATCAGCCCCAGCATTTT | CASSRTVSNQPQHF
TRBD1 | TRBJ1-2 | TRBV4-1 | TGCGCCAGCAGCCAAGAAGGCGGACAGGGGTATGGCTACACCTTC | CASSQEGGQGYGYTF
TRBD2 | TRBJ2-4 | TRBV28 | TGTGCCAGCCGAGAGGGACTAGCGGGAAACATTCAGTACTTC | CASREGLAGNIQYF
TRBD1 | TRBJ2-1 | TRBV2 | TGTGCCAGCAGGGCCTACTTCGACAGGGAGTCCTACAATGAGCAGTTCTTC | CASRAYFDRESYNEQFF
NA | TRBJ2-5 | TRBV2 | TGTGCCAGCAGTGAAGTGGTGGGGAATCAAGAGACCCAGTACTTC | CASSEVVGNQETQYF
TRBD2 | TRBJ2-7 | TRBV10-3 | TGTGCCATCAGGCCGAACCTTGGGACTAGCGGCACTAACTACGAGCAGTACTTC | CAIRPNLGTSGTNYEQYF